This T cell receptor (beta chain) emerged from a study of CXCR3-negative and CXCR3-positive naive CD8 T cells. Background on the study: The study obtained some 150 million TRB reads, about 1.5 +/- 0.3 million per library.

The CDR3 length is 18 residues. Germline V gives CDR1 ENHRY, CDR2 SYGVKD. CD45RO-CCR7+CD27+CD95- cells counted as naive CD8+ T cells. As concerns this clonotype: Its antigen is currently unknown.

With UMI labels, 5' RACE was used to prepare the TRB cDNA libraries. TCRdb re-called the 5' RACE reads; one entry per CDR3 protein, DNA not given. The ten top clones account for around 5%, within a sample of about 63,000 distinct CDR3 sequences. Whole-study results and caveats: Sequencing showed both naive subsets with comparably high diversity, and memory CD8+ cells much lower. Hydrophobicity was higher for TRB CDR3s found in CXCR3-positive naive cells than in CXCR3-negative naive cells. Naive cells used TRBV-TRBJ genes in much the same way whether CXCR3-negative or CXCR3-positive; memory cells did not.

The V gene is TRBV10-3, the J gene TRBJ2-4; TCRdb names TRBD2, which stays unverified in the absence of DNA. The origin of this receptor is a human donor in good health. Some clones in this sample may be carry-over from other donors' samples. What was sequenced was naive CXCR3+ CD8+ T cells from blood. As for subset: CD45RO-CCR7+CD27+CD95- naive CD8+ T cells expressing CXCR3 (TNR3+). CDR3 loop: CAISHPTSDPTRGNIQYF.